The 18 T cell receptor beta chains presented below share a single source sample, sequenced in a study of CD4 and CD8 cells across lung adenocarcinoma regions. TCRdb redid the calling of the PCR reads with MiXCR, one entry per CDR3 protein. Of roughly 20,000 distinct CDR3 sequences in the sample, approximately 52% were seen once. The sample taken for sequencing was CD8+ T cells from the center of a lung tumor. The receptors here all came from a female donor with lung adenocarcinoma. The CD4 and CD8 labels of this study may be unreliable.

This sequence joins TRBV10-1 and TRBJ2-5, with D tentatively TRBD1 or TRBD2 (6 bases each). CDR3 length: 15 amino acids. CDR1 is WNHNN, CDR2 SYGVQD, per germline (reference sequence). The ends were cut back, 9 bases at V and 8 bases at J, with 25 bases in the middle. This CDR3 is CARGHGGGDRDTQYF. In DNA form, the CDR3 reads TGCGCCAGGGGTCACGGGGGCGGGGACCGAGATACCCAGTACTTC.

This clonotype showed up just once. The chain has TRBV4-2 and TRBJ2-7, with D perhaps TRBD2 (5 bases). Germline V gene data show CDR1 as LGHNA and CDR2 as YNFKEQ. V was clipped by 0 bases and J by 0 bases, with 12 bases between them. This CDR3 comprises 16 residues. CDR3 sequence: CASSQDASRPSYEQYF. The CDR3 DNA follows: TGTGCCAGCAGCCAAGATGCTAGCCGTCCCTCCTACGAGCAGTACTTC.

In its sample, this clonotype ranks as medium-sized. The CDR3, as DNA: TGTGCCACCAGTGACGGACTAGCCCGGAACAAGAATGAGCAGTTCTTC. Residues: CATSDGLARNKNEQFF. This chain joins TRBV24-1 and TRBJ2-1; 8 bases fit TRBD2. Germline CDR1 is KGHDR and CDR2 is SFDVKD. V gave up 4 bases and J gave up 7 bases; unmatched junction bases: 11. The CDR3 extends over 16 amino acids.

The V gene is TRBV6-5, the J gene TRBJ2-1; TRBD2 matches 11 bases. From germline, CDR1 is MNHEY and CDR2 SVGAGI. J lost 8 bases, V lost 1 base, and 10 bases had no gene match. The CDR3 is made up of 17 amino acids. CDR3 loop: CASSYYPGLAELDEQFF. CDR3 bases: TGTGCCAGCAGTTACTACCCGGGACTAGCGGAGTTGGATGAGCAGTTCTTC.

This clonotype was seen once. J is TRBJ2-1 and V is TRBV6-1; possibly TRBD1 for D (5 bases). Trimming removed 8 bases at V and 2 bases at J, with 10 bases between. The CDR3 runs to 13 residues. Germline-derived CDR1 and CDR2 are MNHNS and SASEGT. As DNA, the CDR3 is TGTGCCAGCGGGGCGGCACCCTACAATGAGCAGTTCTTC. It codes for CASGAAPYNEQFF.

The CDR3 here is CASSKGTGGGWNEQFF. CDR3 nucleotide sequence: TGTGCCAGCAGTAAAGGAACAGGGGGAGGGTGGAATGAGCAGTTCTTC. The J gene is TRBJ2-5, the V gene TRBV6-1, with TRBD1 as a possible D gene (8 bases). The J call may be mistaken, given a closer DNA end match to TRBJ2-1. Germline V gene data show CDR1 as MNHNS and CDR2 as SASEGT. This CDR3 region has 16 residues.

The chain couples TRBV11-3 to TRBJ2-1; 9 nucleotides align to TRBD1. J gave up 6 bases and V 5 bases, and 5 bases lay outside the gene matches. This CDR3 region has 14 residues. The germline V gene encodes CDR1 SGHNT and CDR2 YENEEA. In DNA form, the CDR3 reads TGTGCCAGCAGCCACCGGGACAGGGTCAATGAGCAGTTCTTC. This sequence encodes CASSHRDRVNEQFF.

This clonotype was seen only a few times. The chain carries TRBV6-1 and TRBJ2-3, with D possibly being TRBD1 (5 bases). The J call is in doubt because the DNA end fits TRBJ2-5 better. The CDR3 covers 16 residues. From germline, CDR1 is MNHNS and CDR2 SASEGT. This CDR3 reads CASSAPRTPRGETQYF. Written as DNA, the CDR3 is TGTGCCAGCAGTGCGCCAAGGACACCAAGGGGAGAGACCCAGTACTTC.

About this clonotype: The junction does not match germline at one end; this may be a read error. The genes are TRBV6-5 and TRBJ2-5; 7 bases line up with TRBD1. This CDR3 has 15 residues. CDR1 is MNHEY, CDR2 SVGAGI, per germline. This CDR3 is CARGYAGQGTETQYF. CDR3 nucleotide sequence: TGTGCCAGGGGTTACGCGGGCCAGGGGACAGAGACCCAGTACTTT.

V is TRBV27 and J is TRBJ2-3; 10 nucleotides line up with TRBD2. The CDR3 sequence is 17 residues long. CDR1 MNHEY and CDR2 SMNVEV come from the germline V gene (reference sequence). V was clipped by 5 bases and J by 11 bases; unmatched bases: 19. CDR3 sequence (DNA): TGTGCCAGCAGTAGTAAACCTGGACTAGCGGACTACAATGAGCAGTATTTT. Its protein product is CASSSKPGLADYNEQYF.

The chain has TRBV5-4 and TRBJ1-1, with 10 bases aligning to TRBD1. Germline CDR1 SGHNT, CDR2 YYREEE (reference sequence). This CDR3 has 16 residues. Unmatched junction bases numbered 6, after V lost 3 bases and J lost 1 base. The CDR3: CASSSGQGGSNTEAFF. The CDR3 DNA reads TGTGCCAGCAGCTCCGGACAGGGGGGGTCGAACACTGAAGCTTTCTTT.

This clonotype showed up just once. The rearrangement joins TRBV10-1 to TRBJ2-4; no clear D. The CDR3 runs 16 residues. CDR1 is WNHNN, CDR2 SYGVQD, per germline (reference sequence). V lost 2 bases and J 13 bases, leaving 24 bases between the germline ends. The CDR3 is CASSETQLAAKDTQYF. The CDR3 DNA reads TGCGCCAGCAGTGAGACGCAGCTGGCAGCCAAAGACACGCAGTACTTC.

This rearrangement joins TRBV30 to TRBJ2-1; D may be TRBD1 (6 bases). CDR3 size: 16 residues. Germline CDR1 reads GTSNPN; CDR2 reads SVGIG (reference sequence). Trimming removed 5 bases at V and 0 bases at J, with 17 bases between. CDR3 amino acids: CAWSATGRSSYNEQFF. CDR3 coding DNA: TGTGCCTGGTCCGCCACAGGGCGAAGCTCCTACAATGAGCAGTTCTTC.

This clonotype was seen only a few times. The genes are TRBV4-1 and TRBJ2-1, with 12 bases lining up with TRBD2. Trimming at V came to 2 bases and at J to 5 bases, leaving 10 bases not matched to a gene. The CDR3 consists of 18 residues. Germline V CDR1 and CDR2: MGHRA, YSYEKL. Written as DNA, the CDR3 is TGCGCCAGCAGCCAAAGGGCCCGACTAGCGGGAGCCCACAATGAGCAGTTCTTC. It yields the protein CASSQRARLAGAHNEQFF.

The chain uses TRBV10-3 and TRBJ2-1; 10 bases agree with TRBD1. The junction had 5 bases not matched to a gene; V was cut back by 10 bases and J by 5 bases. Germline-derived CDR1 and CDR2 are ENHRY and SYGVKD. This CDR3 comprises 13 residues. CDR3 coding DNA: TGTGCCACCCGACAGGGGGCCAACAATGAGCAGTTCTTC. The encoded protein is CATRQGANNEQFF.

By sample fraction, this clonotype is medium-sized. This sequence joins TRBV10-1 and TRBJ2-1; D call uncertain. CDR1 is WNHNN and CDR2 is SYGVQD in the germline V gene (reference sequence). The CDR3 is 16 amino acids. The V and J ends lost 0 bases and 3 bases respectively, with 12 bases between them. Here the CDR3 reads CASSESKGSGYNEQFF. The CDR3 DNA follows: TGCGCCAGCAGTGAGTCTAAGGGATCGGGCTACAATGAGCAGTTCTTC.

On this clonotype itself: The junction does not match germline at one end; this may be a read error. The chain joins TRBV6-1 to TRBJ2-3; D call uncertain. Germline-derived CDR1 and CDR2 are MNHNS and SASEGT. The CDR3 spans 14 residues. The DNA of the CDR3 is TGTGCCAGCAATCCGGGCCGTCGCCCAGATACGCAGTATTTC. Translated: CASNPGRRPDTQYF.

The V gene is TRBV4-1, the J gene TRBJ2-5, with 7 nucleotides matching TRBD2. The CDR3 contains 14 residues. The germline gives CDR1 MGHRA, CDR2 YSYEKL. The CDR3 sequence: CAGSGARGRETQYF. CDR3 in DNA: TGCGCGGGGAGCGGGGCTCGGGGCCGAGAGACCCAGTACTTC.